The subject of this entry is one TCR beta chain. Terminally differentiated effector memory CD45RA+ cells were excluded by CCR7 positive selection of CD45RO-negative cells. The data originate from a study of shared clonotypes between healthy human individuals. The repertoire was sequenced with immunoSEQ multiplex PCR; TCRdb's copy has only in-frame clones and lacks some. Among around 1.9 million clones listed, just under 95% were seen once. The receptor was derived from a man in his late teens or twenties in good health. Some clones in this sample may be carry-over from other donors' samples. What was sequenced was naive CD8+ T cells from PBMCs.

CDR3 residues: CASSNNRETGAGANVLTF. CDR3 bases: TGTGCCAGCAGCAATAACAGGGAAACGGGGGCTGGGGCCAACGTCCTGACTTTC. This chain joins TRBV5-6 and TRBJ2-6; D may correspond to TRBD1 or TRBD2 (6 bases each). V lost 4 bases, J lost 2 bases, and 19 bases lay in between. Germline loops: CDR1 SGHDT, CDR2 YYEEEE. The CDR3 sequence is 18 residues long.